The source of this T cell receptor beta chain is a study of shared clonotypes between healthy human individuals. The study's findings and limits: Donor clonotype sharing was expected to depend on sequencing depth. Estimated richness was generally greater in naive than memory subsets.

Several immunoSEQ plates received, in even portions, the genomic DNA of each subset. Each PCR replicate from the sorted subsets contained about 210 ng DNA, which is 30,000 or so T cell genomes. This table comes from immunoSEQ multiplex PCR, and its TCRdb copy is limited to in-frame clones, with some not included. The table lists around 1.6 million clones, 95% to 99% of them singletons. For this clone: Its cognate antigen is unknown.

Trimming cost V 7 bases and J 8 bases, with 17 bases left between them. This CDR3 spans 13 amino acids. Germline loops: CDR1 MNHEY, CDR2 SMNVEV (reference sequence). Sequencing input: naive CD4+ T cells sorted from blood. Subset reported: CD45RA+ positively selected. The clonotype comes from a young man in good health. The chain recombines TRBV27 with TRBJ1-1; weak D call: TRBD1 (6 bases). Written as DNA, the CDR3 is TGTGCCAGCATGGGTGGACAGTTAAACGAAGCTTTCTTT. Protein product: CASMGGQLNEAFF.